This TCR beta chain derives from a study of blood T cell repertoires in COVID-19. Clones were read by immunoSEQ multiplex PCR, and TCRdb kept only the in-frame ones, dropping some. The sample carries 150,000 to 200,000 clones, approximately 90% recorded once. The CDR3 is 11 amino acids. With 7 bases removed from V and 4 bases from J, the gap between germline ends came to 8 bases. Only one count was recorded for this clone. This chain uses TRBV12-3 or TRBV12-4 with TRBJ2-7; D is undetermined. The specimen was peripheral blood. The sequence was obtained from a man in his forties or fifties with active or convalescent COVID-19. Here the CDR3 DNA reads TGTGCCAGCACCATTTCATACGAGCAGTACTTC. Amino acids: CASTISYEQYF.